The 21 T cell receptor beta chains in this list originate from one sample, sequenced in a study of T-cell memory formation after mild COVID-19. TCRdb re-called the 5' RACE reads through MiXCR, storing one row per CDR3 protein. The data show 150,000 or so distinct CDR3 sequences, about 14% seen once. Sequencing was done on a sample of PBMCs or a T cell subset sorted from them (not recorded which). The source is an adult woman who had mild COVID-19 (a few samples of this study predate the infection). Cell type and time point are not known.

The CDR3 protein is CASSWRQDNTGELFF. CDR3 bases: TGTGCCAGCAGCTGGCGACAGGATAACACCGGGGAGCTGTTTTTT. The chain is built from TRBV5-5 and TRBJ2-2, with D perhaps TRBD1 (6 bases). Germline CDR1 is SGHKS and CDR2 is YYEKEE (reference sequence). The CDR3 consists of 15 residues. The V gene lost 3 bases and the J gene lost 2 bases, with 11 bases spanning the gap. The entire variable domain, with the rest obtained from reference TRBV5-5 and TRBJ2-2, is as follows: DAGVTQSPTHLIKTRGQQVTLRCSPISGHKSVSWYQQVLGQGPQFIFQYYEKEERGRGNFPDRFSARQFPNYSSELNVNALLLGDSALYLCASSWRQDNTGELFFGEGSRLTVL.

This clonotype was picked up a small number of times. This chain joins TRBV12-3 or TRBV12-4 and TRBJ1-1; D ambiguous. The CDR3 totals 14 residues. Trimming stripped 5 bases from V and 8 bases from J, with 18 bases between. CDR3 in DNA: TGTGCCAGCAGTCCCCCTCGGGCGGGGTCGGAAGCTTTCTTT. Its translation: CASSPPRAGSEAFF.

This clonotype was found a few times. V gene TRBV5-4 combines with J gene TRBJ2-7; 9 bases line up with TRBD2. Germline V gives CDR1 SGHNT, CDR2 YYREEE (reference sequence). There are 15 residues in the CDR3. Trimming cost V 1 base and J 5 bases; bases outside gene matches: 7. The CDR3 reads CASSLRGLASDEQYF. CDR3 DNA: TGTGCCAGCAGCTTGCGGGGACTAGCTTCAGACGAGCAGTACTTC.

This sequence joins TRBV24-1 and TRBJ2-3; 7 nucleotides match TRBD1. The trim removed 9 bases at V and 6 bases at J, leaving 11 bases unmatched. The V gene's germline CDR1 is KGHDR and CDR2 SFDVKD. The CDR3 is 14 residues long. In DNA form, the CDR3 reads TGTGCCACCGGCGTTCGAGGGGGCGTCGATACGCAGTATTTT. Translation gives CATGVRGGVDTQYF.

The chain is built from TRBV19 and TRBJ2-7, with D possibly being TRBD2 (5 bases). The CDR3 length is 14 residues. Trimming removed 2 bases at V and 5 bases at J, with 13 bases between. Germline loops: CDR1 LNHDA, CDR2 SQIVND (reference sequence). The CDR3 spells CASSISEGMHEQYF. The CDR3 DNA sequence: TGTGCCAGTAGTATATCCGAGGGTATGCACGAGCAGTACTTC.

This clonotype was recorded at least ten times. V usage is TRBV11-1 and J usage is TRBJ2-1; D is uncertain. The CDR3 consists of 12 residues. Germline V gives CDR1 SGHAT, CDR2 FQDESV (reference sequence). Trimming left V 2 bases short and J 6 bases short, with 5 bases between. CDR3 protein: CASSLPLNEQFF. The DNA of the CDR3 is TGTGCCAGCAGCTTACCCCTCAATGAGCAGTTCTTC.

The table lists this clonotype with a few counts. The rearrangement uses TRBV5-1 and TRBJ2-5; 11 bases fit TRBD1. CDR1 and CDR2 (germline): SGHRS, YFSETQ. The CDR3 runs 17 residues. Unmatched junction bases numbered 10, after V lost 4 bases and J lost 2 bases. CDR3 region: CASSQTGTGGVQETQYF. The CDR3 nucleotides are TGCGCCAGCAGCCAAACTGGGACAGGGGGAGTACAAGAGACCCAGTACTTC.

The V call is TRBV20-1, the J call TRBJ2-1, with unresolved D. Trimming removed 4 bases at V and 7 bases at J, with 14 bases between. The CDR3 contains 13 residues. Germline values: CDR1 DFQATT, CDR2 SNEGSKA (reference sequence). The CDR3 DNA is TGCAGTGCTATTTCGGCCAACTCTAATGAGCAGTTCTTC. Its protein product is CSAISANSNEQFF.

Only a few counts were recorded for this clonotype. This CDR3 is CASSYSGGNSPLHF. Written as DNA, the CDR3 is TGTGCCAGCAGTTACTCGGGCGGAAATTCACCCCTCCACTTT. The rearrangement links TRBV6-2 or TRBV6-3 to TRBJ1-6; D gene uncertain. V was clipped by 0 bases and J by 7 bases, with 7 bases between them. The germline V gene encodes CDR1 MNHEY and CDR2 SVGEGT. The CDR3 is 14 amino acids.

This clonotype was seen a handful of times. The V and J genes are TRBV9 and TRBJ1-6; unclear D gene. Per germline, CDR1 SGDLS and CDR2 YYNGEE. The CDR3 sequence is 14 residues long. Trimming left V 4 bases short and J 5 bases short, with 10 bases between. For the CDR3, the DNA is TGTGCCAGCAGCTCACGGCACGATAATTCACCCCTCCACTTT. It encodes CASSSRHDNSPLHF.

The rearrangement joins TRBV24-1 to TRBJ2-2; 15 bases match TRBD2. Germline trimming cut 3 bases from V and 5 bases from J; bases unmatched to any gene: 9. CDR1 and CDR2 (germline): KGHDR, SFDVKD. This CDR3 is built from 19 residues. The CDR3 region is CATSDQKAGLAGGTGELFF. In nucleotides, the CDR3 is TGTGCCACCAGTGATCAAAAGGCGGGACTAGCGGGAGGAACCGGGGAGCTGTTTTTT.

This clonotype was counted a few times. CDR3 in DNA: TGTGCCAGCAGCTTAAACCGGACTAGCGGGAAGGGGAAAACAGATACGCAGTATTTT. Translating it yields CASSLNRTSGKGKTDTQYF. The chain combines TRBV7-9 with TRBJ2-3; 12 bases align to TRBD2. Trimming cost V 2 bases and J 3 bases; bases outside gene matches: 12. The germline V gene has CDR1 SEHNR and CDR2 FQNEAQ (reference sequence). The CDR3 runs to 19 residues.

This chain uses TRBV12-3 or TRBV12-4 with TRBJ1-3; D remains unclear. V lost 8 bases and J 4 bases, leaving 9 bases between the germline ends. This CDR3 spans 12 amino acids. CDR3 amino acids: CASRSPGNTIYF. CDR3 nucleotide sequence: TGTGCCAGCCGCTCGCCGGGAAACACCATATATTTT.

There are many counts of this clonotype. CDR3 amino acids: CASSLGQGRNEQFF. CDR3 coding DNA: TGTGCCAGCAGCTTAGGACAGGGTCGGAATGAGCAGTTCTTC. V is TRBV7-2 and J is TRBJ2-1, with 7 bases fitting TRBD1. CDR3 size: 14 residues. Germline CDR1 and CDR2: SGHTA and FQGNSA. Trimming took 1 base from V and 7 from J; bases not matched to a gene: 4.

The rearrangement uses TRBV24-1 and TRBJ1-2; D may be TRBD1 (6 bases). Germline V lookup: CDR1 KGHDR, CDR2 SFDVKD. The CDR3 runs to 15 residues. V was shortened by 2 bases and J by 4 bases, with 13 bases between the two germline ends. In DNA form, the CDR3 reads TGTGCCACCAGTGATTCCGGACAGCTCTCCTATGGCTACACCTTC. It codes for CATSDSGQLSYGYTF.

The rearrangement uses TRBV4-1 and TRBJ2-7, with D unclear. The CDR3 covers 14 residues. Looked up from germline, CDR1 is MGHRA and CDR2 is YSYEKL. Trimming removed 0 bases at V and 3 bases at J, with 9 bases between. The CDR3 protein is CASSQEEVSYEQYF. CDR3 in DNA: TGCGCCAGCAGCCAAGAGGAAGTAAGCTACGAGCAGTACTTC.

This clonotype was observed a few times. This chain links TRBV29-1 with TRBJ2-2, with TRBD1 matching over 8 bases. With 8 bases clipped from V and 5 bases from J, the junction kept 7 bases outside the gene matches. This CDR3 region has 13 residues. Germline CDR1 reads SQVTM; CDR2 reads ANQGSEA. The CDR3 nucleotides read TGCAGCTCCGGGACAGGCGCGACCGGGGAGCTGTTTTTT. This sequence encodes CSSGTGATGELFF.

This clonotype has just a few counts. The chain has TRBV20-1 and TRBJ2-1, with 8 bases fitting TRBD2. Germline loops: CDR1 DFQATT, CDR2 SNEGSKA (reference sequence). With V trimmed by 3 bases and J by 3 bases, 4 bases remained unmatched. This CDR3 is built from 14 residues. As DNA, the CDR3 is TGCAGTGCTAGCGGGGGGGCCGACTACAATGAGCAGTTCTTC. This codes for CSASGGADYNEQFF.

The V call is TRBV4-1, the J call TRBJ1-3; TRBD1 might be the D (5 bases). The CDR3 covers 16 residues. CDR1 is MGHRA and CDR2 is YSYEKL in the germline V gene. V was clipped by 2 bases and J by 7 bases, with 18 bases between them. The CDR3 sequence: CASSQPTGAGPNTIYF. DNA for the CDR3: TGCGCCAGCAGCCAACCGACTGGGGCGGGACCTAACACCATATATTTT.

The chain combines TRBV7-9 with TRBJ2-1, with 9 bases fitting TRBD1. This CDR3 contains 16 residues. Per germline, CDR1 SEHNR and CDR2 FQNEAQ (reference sequence). The V segment lost 5 bases and the J segment 10 bases; nucleotides outside the gene matches: 15. The CDR3 DNA reads as TGTGCCAGCAGCCCATTGGACAGGGGAGACCGGTGGGAGCAGTTCTTC. Amino acid sequence: CASSPLDRGDRWEQFF.

This clonotype was observed a few times. The chain uses TRBV27 and TRBJ2-1; D is perhaps TRBD1 or TRBD2 (5 bases each). The CDR3 length is 15 residues. CDR1 and CDR2 (germline): MNHEY, SMNVEV (reference sequence). Trimming removed 4 bases at V and 7 bases at J, with 17 bases between. CDR3 sequence reads: CASSSVLGPTNEQFF. CDR3 nucleotides: TGTGCCAGCAGTTCTGTGCTGGGACCGACTAATGAGCAGTTCTTC.